The 5 T cell receptor beta chains below all came from one sample that was sequenced in a study of shared clonotypes between healthy human individuals. Data came from immunoSEQ multiplex PCR; TCRdb stores just in-frame clones and leaves some out. The profile shows 1 million to 1.3 million clones, around three quarters of them singletons. The sample comprised memory CD4+ T cells from PBMCs. Stated subset: CD45RA-negative fraction. Receptor source: a man younger than 30 in good health. Some clones in this sample may be carry-over from other donors' samples.

This clone was detected once. The rearrangement joins TRBV10-2 to TRBJ2-7; 10 bases agree with TRBD2. The germline gives CDR1 WSHSY, CDR2 SAAADI. V was clipped by 7 bases and J by 1 base; unmatched bases: 7. There are 15 residues in the CDR3. This CDR3 reads CASKWLAGVSYEQYF. The CDR3 region has the DNA TGCGCCAGCAAGTGGCTAGCGGGAGTGTCCTACGAGCAGTACTTC.

In this sample, this clone turned up a few times. The J gene is TRBJ1-3, the V gene TRBV4-2, with TRBD1 matching over 7 bases. CDR3 length: 15 amino acids. CDR1 is LGHNA, CDR2 YNFKEQ, per germline. J was trimmed by 3 bases and V by 6 bases; bases with no gene match: 8. The chain's CDR3 is CASSFGTEGGNTIYF. DNA for the CDR3: TGTGCCAGCAGTTTCGGGACAGAAGGTGGAAACACCATATATTTT.

This clone was picked up one time. J is TRBJ1-1 and V is TRBV13, with D tentatively TRBD1 (5 bases). The length of the CDR3 is 13 residues. The ends were cut back, 2 bases at V and 11 bases at J, with 15 bases in the middle. Germline V gene sequence: CDR1 PRHDT, CDR2 FYEKMQ (reference sequence). Here the CDR3 DNA reads TGTGCCAGCAGCTTATACCAGGGTCCGGCCGCTTTCTTT. Protein product: CASSLYQGPAAFF.

The gene calls are TRBV7-2 and TRBJ1-4, with D tentatively TRBD1 (6 bases). Trimming stripped 5 bases from V and 0 bases from J, with 13 bases between. The CDR3 runs 16 residues. The germline gives CDR1 SGHTA, CDR2 FQGNSA. The CDR3 spells CASSLGTLATNEKLFF. The CDR3 DNA follows: TGTGCCAGCAGCCTAGGGACATTGGCAACTAATGAAAAACTGTTTTTT.

A single count supports this clone. Other DNA variants within this sample encode the same CDR3. The rearrangement links TRBV20-1 to TRBJ2-7; D gene unclear. Trimming took 4 bases from V and 3 from J, leaving 7 bases between them. Germline V gives CDR1 DFQATT, CDR2 SNEGSKA (reference sequence). The CDR3 runs 11 residues. The CDR3 loop reads CSAKGGYEQYF. The CDR3 DNA sequence: TGCAGTGCTAAGGGCGGCTACGAGCAGTACTTC.